These 25 T cell receptor beta chains share one sample of origin, sequenced in a study of low-dose radiotherapy and immunotherapy resistance in tumors. With TRAV- and TRBV-specific primers, first-strand cDNA was made, covering the alpha and beta chains. Over approximately 20 PCR cycles, TCRs were amplified from a constant-region primer and V-primer adapter. TCRdb processed the reads anew with MiXCR; each CDR3 protein has one entry. The table has fewer than 90,000 distinct CDR3 sequences, less than 35% seen once. The time point here: before trial treatment. The sample here was PBMCs, taken before treatment. The receptors here all came from a female donor with ovarian cancer.

A few counts support this clonotype. The V and J genes are TRBV2 and TRBJ2-1; either TRBD1 or TRBD2 may fit D (5 bases each). The CDR3 runs to 14 residues. Germline values: CDR1 SNHLY, CDR2 FYNNEI. V lost 6 bases and J 8 bases, leaving 17 bases between the germline ends. The CDR3 here is CASRGTSPGDEQFF. CDR3 DNA sequence: TGTGCCAGCAGGGGGACCTCCCCGGGCGATGAGCAGTTCTTC.

This chain connects TRBV12-3 or TRBV12-4 to TRBJ2-1; 7 positions agree with TRBD1. V lost 3 bases and J lost 5; bases outside the gene matches: 1. This CDR3 has 13 residues. DNA for the CDR3: TGTGCCAGCAGTTTTGGGACAGACAATGAGCAGTTCTTC. It is translated as CASSFGTDNEQFF.

The rearrangement joins TRBV15 to TRBJ1-2; D is unclear. Germline assignment: CDR1 LNHNV and CDR2 YYDKDF (reference sequence). Trimming cost V 1 base and J 2 bases, with 14 bases left between them. This CDR3 has 16 residues. CDR3 sequence (DNA): TGTGCCACCAGCAGAGGGACGGCGAGACGGAACTATGGCTACACCTTC. It is translated as CATSRGTARRNYGYTF.

About this clonotype itself: Possible read error: a much larger clone is one base away. Because it lacks the conserved phenylalanine or tryptophan at the end, this CDR3 is likely a read error. DNA of the CDR3: TGCAGCGTTACTGTGGGAGGTAACTATGGCTACACCCTC. Its translation is CSVTVGGNYGYTL. This chain joins TRBV29-1 and TRBJ1-2; D is uncertain. This CDR3 has 13 amino acids. CDR1 is SQVTM and CDR2 is ANQGSEA in the germline V gene. V was cut by 5 bases and J by 1 base, with 11 bases left in between.

The table lists this clonotype with many counts. This sequence joins TRBV21-1 and TRBJ2-7; the table's D call of TRBD1 was not tested on the DNA. TRBV21-1 counts as a pseudogene. CDR3 length: 17 amino acids. The CDR3 is CASSKARRGRNLHEQYF. The CDR3 DNA is TGTGCCAGCAGCAAAGCGCGAAGGGGGCGGAACCTACACGAGCAGTACTTC.

The table lists this clonotype with many counts. This rearrangement joins TRBV29-1 to TRBJ1-1; D unclear. This CDR3 comprises 13 residues. Deletions cut 6 bases from V and 0 bases from J, with 11 bases between. Germline CDR1 reads SQVTM; CDR2 reads ANQGSEA. The CDR3 region is CSVAFQVNTEAFF. The CDR3 region has the DNA TGCAGCGTGGCATTTCAGGTGAACACTGAAGCTTTCTTT.

The chain joins TRBV30 to TRBJ1-6, with D unclear. The CDR3 runs to 13 residues. The V gene's germline CDR1 is GTSNPN and CDR2 SVGIG (reference sequence). V was clipped by 7 bases and J by 0 bases, with 7 bases between them. CDR3 nucleotide sequence: TGTGCCTCACGGGTCTCCTATAATTCACCCCTCCACTTT. This translates into CASRVSYNSPLHF.

CDR3 residues: CASSLYGGRVPHEQYF. In DNA form, the CDR3 reads TGTGCCAGCAGTTTATATGGCGGAAGGGTCCCCCACGAGCAGTACTTC. The V and J genes are TRBV28 and TRBJ2-7, with D hard to call. Germline CDR1 is MDHEN and CDR2 is SYDVKM. The V end was cut by 1 base, the J end by 5 bases, with 18 bases between. CDR3 length: 16 residues.

There are many counts of this clonotype. The genes are TRBV4-2 and TRBJ1-2, with 9 bases identical to TRBD1. The CDR3 has 15 residues. Losses at the gene ends were 7 bases for V and 2 bases for J; bases not matched to a gene: 8. CDR1 and CDR2 from the germline V gene are LGHNA and YNFKEQ. The chain's CDR3 is CASNPGQGQNYGYTF. CDR3 sequence (DNA): TGTGCCAGCAACCCGGGACAGGGCCAAAACTATGGCTACACCTTC.

Comment on this clonotype: A far larger clone is one nucleotide away, so this likely arose from a read error. The genes are TRBV5-3 and TRBJ2-5; D might be TRBD1 (5 bases). TRBV5-3 falls under the ORF class, with uncertain function. The CDR3 is made up of 18 amino acids. The CDR3 loop is CASSLGQGSGPAQETQYF. CDR3 coding DNA: TGTGCCAGCAGCTTGGGGCAGGGATCGGGCCCTGCCCAAGAGACCCAGTACTTC.

This clonotype was observed many times. This sequence joins TRBV5-1 and TRBJ1-5; D might be TRBD1 (5 bases). V dropped 0 bases and J dropped 5 bases, with 12 bases sitting between them. CDR1 is SGHRS, CDR2 YFSETQ, per germline. The CDR3 is 15 amino acids. The CDR3 region is CASSLDGGGYQPQHF. As DNA, the CDR3 is TGCGCCAGCAGCTTGGATGGGGGGGGGTATCAGCCCCAGCATTTT.

The table lists this clonotype with many counts. The chain recombines TRBV11-3 with TRBJ2-7; D is possibly TRBD1 (6 bases). Germline lookup yields CDR1 SGHNT and CDR2 YENEEA. V lost 5 bases and J lost 5, with 13 bases in between. This CDR3 is built from 13 residues. CDR3 residues: CASSLNQGNEQYF. DNA for the CDR3: TGTGCCAGCAGCCTGAATCAGGGGAACGAGCAGTACTTC.

This clonotype was observed a single time. A far larger clone is a single base away, which makes a read error likely. The chain has TRBV5-5 and TRBJ2-1; D ambiguous. The CDR3 loop spans 16 amino acids. Germline loops: CDR1 SGHKS, CDR2 YYEKEE (reference sequence). CDR3 coding DNA: TGTGCCAGCAGCCAAGAACAAGGGCCCTCCTACAGTGAGCAGTTCTTC. It codes for CASSQEQGPSYSEQFF.

This clonotype has ten or more counts. This chain connects TRBV7-2 to TRBJ2-7; 9 bases agree with TRBD2. CDR3 length: 15 amino acids. V trimming: 5 bases; J trimming: 5 bases; junction bases outside the gene matches: 10. Germline CDR1 SGHTA, CDR2 FQGNSA. CDR3 sequence reads: CASSTMAGGPHEQYF. The CDR3 DNA follows: TGTGCCAGCAGCACAATGGCGGGAGGGCCCCACGAGCAGTACTTC.

This clonotype occurred many times. The gene calls are TRBV7-9 and TRBJ1-4; no definite D call. This CDR3 has 14 residues. The V end was cut by 2 bases, the J end by 6 bases, with 10 bases between. The germline CDR1 and CDR2 sequences are SEHNR and FQNEAQ (reference sequence). The CDR3 DNA follows: TGTGCCAGCAGCTTAAACTTCAACGATGAAAAACTGTTTTTT. Translated, it gives CASSLNFNDEKLFF. Complete variable domain (other parts from reference TRBV7-9 and TRBJ1-4): DTGVSQNPRHKITKRGQNVTFRCDPISEHNRLYWYRQTLGQGPEFLTYFQNEAQLEKSRLLSDRFSAERPKGSFSTLEIQRTEQGDSAMYLCASSLNFNDEKLFFGSGTQLSVL.

In its sample, this clonotype was seen many times. The chain is built from TRBV5-4 and TRBJ2-7; D assignment may be TRBD1 or TRBD2 (5 bases each). Germline CDR1 and CDR2: SGHNT and YYREEE (reference sequence). CDR3 length equals 14 residues. The V gene lost 1 base and the J gene lost 9 bases, with 17 bases spanning the gap. Here the CDR3 DNA reads TGTGCCAGCAGCTTGTTGGGACCCGAGGGAAGGCAGTACTTC. Translating it yields CASSLLGPEGRQYF. The variable domain in full, with the rest retrieved from reference TRBV5-4 and TRBJ2-7, is ETGVTQSPTHLIKTRGQQVTLRCSSQSGHNTVSWYQQALGQGPQFIFQYYREEENGRGNFPPRFSGLQFPNYSSELNVNALELDDSALYLCASSLLGPEGRQYFGPGTRLTVT.

This clonotype has a count of ten or more. V and J are TRBV29-1 and TRBJ2-5; possible D gene TRBD2, 6 bases. CDR3 length equals 13 residues. V was trimmed by 5 bases and J by 0 bases, leaving 10 bases between them. Looked up from germline, CDR1 is SQVTM and CDR2 is ANQGSEA. CDR3 coding DNA: TGCAGCGTTCCTTTAGCGGACCAAGAGACCCAGTACTTC. Its protein is CSVPLADQETQYF.

As for this clonotype: A junction end diverges from the germline sequence, so it may reflect a read error. This chain connects TRBV28 to TRBJ2-1; 13 bases line up with TRBD2. The CDR3 covers 17 residues. The germline V gene encodes CDR1 MDHEN and CDR2 SYDVKM. In DNA, the CDR3 is TGTGCCAGCAGTATTAACCCGGGACTAGCGGGATACAGTGAGCAGTTCTTC. Translated: CASSINPGLAGYSEQFF.

This chain joins TRBV7-9 and TRBJ1-3, with 7 bases identical to TRBD1. Germline V lookup: CDR1 SEHNR, CDR2 FQNEAQ (reference sequence). V lost 5 bases to trimming and J lost 2 bases; unmatched junction nucleotides: 9. CDR3 length: 16 amino acids. The CDR3 sequence is CASSSDTGATGNTIYF. CDR3 bases: TGTGCCAGCAGCAGCGACACAGGGGCGACTGGAAACACCATATATTTT.

This clonotype has at least ten counts. The chain combines TRBV6-2 or TRBV6-3 with TRBJ2-1, with D hard to call. The CDR3 has 14 amino acids. The V end was cut by 0 bases, the J end by 3 bases, with 6 bases between. Germline V gene data show CDR1 as MNHEY and CDR2 as SVGEGT. This CDR3 reads CASSYSTIYNEQFF. CDR3 DNA: TGTGCCAGCAGTTACTCGACAATCTACAATGAGCAGTTCTTC.

This clonotype appeared many times. The rearrangement joins TRBV20-1 to TRBJ2-1; no firm D call. Germline V gene data show CDR1 as DFQATT and CDR2 as SNEGSKA (reference sequence). This CDR3 has 11 amino acids. With 1 base removed from V and 12 bases from J, the gap between germline ends came to 10 bases. CDR3 nucleotide sequence: TGCAGTGCTAGAGGGTTATCCGGGCAGTTCTTC. Translated: CSARGLSGQFF.

In its sample, this clonotype was seen many times. The chain employs TRBV20-1 and TRBJ2-5; D is perhaps TRBD1 (6 bases). The germline CDR1 and CDR2 sequences are DFQATT and SNEGSKA (reference sequence). The CDR3 loop spans 12 amino acids. Deletions cut 3 bases from V and 5 bases from J, with 10 bases between. CDR3 sequence: CSARTGLETQYF. DNA of the CDR3: TGCAGTGCTAGGACAGGTCTGGAGACCCAGTACTTC.

This clonotype was counted at least ten times. CDR3 bases: TGTGCCAGCAGCCAAGATTCGGCGGGGGGGCAAGAGACCCAGTACTTC. Amino acids: CASSQDSAGGQETQYF. The V call is TRBV4-2, the J call TRBJ2-5; TRBD2 agrees at 9 bases. J lost 2 bases, V lost 0 bases, and 4 bases had no gene match. CDR1 is LGHNA, CDR2 YNFKEQ, per germline. The CDR3 totals 16 residues.

With regard to this clonotype: Just one base apart from a much larger clone, this may be a read error. The chain carries TRBV7-2 and TRBJ2-1; D might be TRBD2 (6 bases). The CDR3 is 14 residues long. Germline V gene sequence: CDR1 SGHTA, CDR2 FQGNSA. The CDR3 DNA reads as TGTGCCAGCAGCCCCGATCGGGAGTACAATGGGCAGTTCTTC. Translation: CASSPDREYNGQFF.

With respect to this clonotype: A far larger clone lies a single base away; this is likely a read error. The chain carries TRBV11-2 and TRBJ2-1; 9 nucleotides align to TRBD2. CDR3 length: 18 amino acids. After removal of 4 bases from V and 10 bases from J, the junction contained 20 bases not matched to a gene. Germline values: CDR1 SGHAT, CDR2 FQNNGV. The CDR3 protein is CASSSPLLDSGRSHEQFF. The CDR3 region has the DNA TGTGCCAGCAGCTCGCCCTTACTAGATAGCGGGAGATCCCACGAGCAGTTCTTC.